This TCR beta chain appears in the sequencing data of a study of post-analysis software for immune sequencing data. TCR beta libraries were prepared from cDNA with unique molecular identifiers. Each CDR3 protein is one row after TCRdb ran MiXCR on the PCR reads. The data contain roughly 600,000 distinct CDR3 sequences, roughly 45% of them singletons. This CDR3 has 13 residues. Trimming stripped 7 bases from V and 11 bases from J, with 20 bases between. Study observations and caveats: When patients were compared with controls, 5 or 6 TRBV segments were more frequent, TRBV5-6, TRBV5-1 and TRBV20-1 among them.

Comments on this clonotype: Its antigen is undetermined.

Source material: blood. This TCR was recovered from a girl between 5 and 17 years old with multiple sclerosis. V gene TRBV12-3 or TRBV12-4 combines with J gene TRBJ2-5; tentatively, D is TRBD1 or TRBD2 (5 bases each). The CDR3 nucleotides read TGTGCCAGCAACCAGGGACCCAGCCATGAGCAGTACTTC. This gives the protein CASNQGPSHEQYF.